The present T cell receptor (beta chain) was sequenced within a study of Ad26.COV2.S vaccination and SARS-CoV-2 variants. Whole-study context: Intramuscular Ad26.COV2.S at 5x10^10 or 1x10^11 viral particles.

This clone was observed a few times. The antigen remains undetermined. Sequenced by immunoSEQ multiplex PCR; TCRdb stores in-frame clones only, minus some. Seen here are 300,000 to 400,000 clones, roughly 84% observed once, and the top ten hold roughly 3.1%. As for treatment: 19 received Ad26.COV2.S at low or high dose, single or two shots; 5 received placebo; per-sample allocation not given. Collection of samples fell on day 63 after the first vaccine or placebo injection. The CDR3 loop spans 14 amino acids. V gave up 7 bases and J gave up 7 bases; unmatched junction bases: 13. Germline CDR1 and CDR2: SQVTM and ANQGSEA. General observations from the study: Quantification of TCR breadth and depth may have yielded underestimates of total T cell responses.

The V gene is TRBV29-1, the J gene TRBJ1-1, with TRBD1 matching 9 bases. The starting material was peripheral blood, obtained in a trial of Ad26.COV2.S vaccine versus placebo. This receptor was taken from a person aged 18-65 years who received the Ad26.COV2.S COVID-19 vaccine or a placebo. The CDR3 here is CSAGPGQGGGEAFF. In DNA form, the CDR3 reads TGCAGCGCGGGACCGGGACAGGGAGGGGGTGAAGCTTTCTTT.